This TCR beta chain was sequenced in a study of neurological immune-mediated disorders. Findings and limits, study-wide: On phylogenetic grouping, the repertoires of 18 of 34 multiple sclerosis patients fell within one related-CDR3 cluster, constituting a possible signature.

This CDR3 is 15 amino acids long. Germline V gene sequence: CDR1 DFQATT, CDR2 SNEGSKA (reference sequence). V dropped 3 bases and J dropped 3 bases, with 15 bases sitting between them. This clonotype appeared many times. Its antigen is unknown. For the sorted libraries, around 1 million CD4+ or CD8+ T cells were used. cDNA synthesis was performed by 5'RACE with 10-nucleotide random UMIs. TCRdb reprocessed the 5' RACE reads with MiXCR, giving one entry per CDR3 protein. The table has about 50,000 distinct CDR3 sequences, 5.8% seen once. This sequence joins TRBV20-1 and TRBJ2-4; either TRBD1 or TRBD2 may fit D (5 bases each). Sequencing was performed on CD4+ T cells from blood. The receptor's source is a woman under 30 with multiple sclerosis. CDR3 nucleotides: TGCAGTGCTAGTAAGGGACCCAGGAACAAAAACATTCAGTACTTC. Translating gives CSASKGPRNKNIQYF.